This entry concerns a single T cell receptor (beta chain). No cognate antigen has been identified for it. The cohort was made up of hundreds of healthy bone marrow donors. All cohort members were sampled while nominally healthy, although unrecorded immune exposures were likely present. The donor was CMV seronegative and belonged to the group of 350 or so seronegative cohort members. A peripheral blood sample was provided by each donor, and peripheral blood mononuclear cells were used for TCR beta sequencing. The Qiagen DNeasy Blood Extraction Kit was used to extract genomic DNA from the blood cell samples. The germline V gene (reference sequence) specifies MNHEY as CDR1 and SMNVEV as CDR2. Measured from the cysteine to the phenylalanine, the CDR3 is 14 residues long. Kept here is only the CDR3 DNA, which spans 42 bases and is read in frame from base 1. V is clipped by 5 bases and J by 3 bases, and the sequence between their germline boundaries is 13 bases long.

The data were obtained in a study of cytomegalovirus exposure and HLA in healthy donors (TCRdb year 2017). Concerning the study at large: An earlier analysis of roughly 500 of the donors reported about 280 Gb of sequence data and 117 million unique TCR beta sequences obtained from approximately 180 million T cells. Approximately 330 gigabases of sequencing data and around 80 million unique TCR sequences made up an early release that covered 500 to 700 HLA-typed donors. The genetic ancestry cluster associated with self-reported Caucasian donors included 65% to 90% of the 398 genotyped donors. The study aimed to test whether signatures of past pathogen exposure could be identified by cataloging public T cell receptors. Using immunosequencing, the study profiled T cell repertoires from 500 to 800 subjects and related those repertoires to cytomegalovirus serostatus. Besides the first cohort of more than 650 subjects, a separate validation cohort made up of over a hundred different subjects was used. To predict cytomegalovirus infection status, the study brought together high-throughput TCR immunosequencing, statistical association of individual TCRs with disease status, and machine learning. To study patterns of TCR occurrence, a later analysis re-analyzed previously published TCR beta repertoires from around 700 donors and added high-resolution HLA genotyping. The later analysis used no new phenotypic data to find candidate immune exposures, relying instead on TCR beta sequences and their occurrence across donors. In an earlier analysis of about 590 of the donors, high-throughput TCR beta sequencing was used to judge whether each TCR beta V gene segment behaved as functional or pseudogenic. Donor age, sex, ethnicity and CMV serostatus were compiled alongside the repertoire data. A later genetic analysis took genome-wide SNP genotypes for about 60% of the roughly 670 donors and used that subset as a discovery cohort. All discovery cohort repertoires had been generated on a single sequencing platform. Class I and class II HLA loci were covered by the typing at four-digit resolution. The number of typed donors differed by locus: about 629-640 for A, B, C, DRB1 and DQB1; 522 for DQA1; 606 for DPA1; and around 470 for DPB1. Four to six DR-DQ haplotypes were handled as single units for association and clustering because linkage in the cohort was strong. On average, around 240,000 unique TCR beta nucleotide sequences were sequenced per donor among a few hundred genotyped donors of the cohort, with 15% to 20% of those sequences being non-productive. Overall results and qualifications from the work: In a later genetic analysis, fewer N-insertions in productive TCRs were reported among donors in an Asian-associated ancestry cluster than the approximately 630-donor mean. A later analysis found that HLA-associated TCR beta chains were more clonally expanded and had lower generation probabilities than equally common non-associated chains. Some IMGT-functional V segments, including TRBV6-2 and TRBV6-3, could not be told apart with the 87-base-pair reads, so those segments were excluded. A group of highly shared sequence variants was considered likely to be a technical artifact of the sequencing pipeline. A further reported finding was that TCR beta sequences accurately predicted the HLA-A and HLA-B alleles for most subjects in the first cohort. V-gene and J-gene trimming of TCR beta chains was associated with a missense DCLRE1C variant in a later genetic analysis, and the association was replicated in an independent cohort. In this cohort, only TCR beta chains were sequenced, and detectable features were limited by the absence of alpha or paired-chain data. Because some donors lacked HLA typing at each locus, the association tests relied only on the typed subset. A later analysis associated approximately 17,000 TCR beta sequences with specific HLA alleles at a false discovery rate of 0.05. Broadly in line with IMGT annotations, most TCR beta V segments showed up in productive rearrangements about 87% or about 30% of the time in an earlier analysis of several hundred of the donors. The classifier was reported to diagnose cytomegalovirus status with high specificity and sensitivity in both the original and validation cohorts. Linkage disequilibrium might explain the correlated functional status among segregating V segments, but an unknown experimental factor could not be ruled out. A later analysis found that most CMV-associated TCR beta chains appeared HLA-restricted, with HLA associations seemingly driven largely by CMV exposure. It was suggested by the authors that the approach could potentially be generalized to other disease states and immunological phenotypes. According to a later analysis, parvovirus B19, influenza, CMV and Epstein-Barr virus appeared linked to several top co-occurrence clusters. The study gave a list of about 170 TCR beta chains associated with cytomegalovirus. Three of the identified cytomegalovirus-associated TCR beta chains were confirmed in vitro to be specific for cytomegalovirus antigens. In a later analysis, the rate of TCR association differed among HLA loci, with DRB1 alleles having the most associated TCRs and HLA-C alleles having the fewest. CMV serostatus was the only immune exposure information available for the cohort. Because counts were too low, about 18 rarely observed V segments, including chromosome 9 orphons, were left out of the earlier analysis of over 550 of the donors. Presence/absence analyses assumed roughly uniform sequencing depth across donors, an assumption that may not hold. While some public TCRs were present in many individuals, most TCR sequences turned up only very rarely across donors. Assigning TCR associations to individual alleles was difficult when HLA alleles, especially DR and DQ, strongly co-occurred.

The protocol used for the library was the immunoSEQ multiplex PCR assay. The multiplex PCR relied on a mix of 60 forward primers for TCR Vbeta segments and 13 reverse primers for TCR Jbeta segments. The CDR3 region of rearranged TCR beta genes was amplified from genomic DNA by a multiplex PCR assay. Amplified TCR beta libraries were sequenced as 87-base-pair reads on the Illumina HiSeq System. As for the authors' bioinformatics: In a later analysis, roughly 80 million unique TCR beta chains were counted across the roughly 610 repertoires, and about 9.9 million of these chains were shared by at least two donors. To remove PCR and sequencing errors, raw reads were error-corrected and collapsed into unique sequences using a nearest-neighbor algorithm that merged closely related sequences. CDR3 sequences were aligned to IMGT reference sequences to assign V, D and J gene segments. For a sequence to be retained, a match of at least six nucleotides was required to both a V gene segment and a J gene segment. A rearrangement counted as productive if the CDR3 had no stop codons and remained in frame with V and J, and every other rearrangement counted as non-productive. Following IMGT convention, CDR3 was defined as the stretch from the second conserved V-encoded cysteine to the conserved J-encoded phenylalanine. The earlier analysis of some 580 of the donors excluded any sequence lacking an unambiguous match to a single V gene segment. An earlier analysis of under 750 of the donors called V segments functional above 56.7% productive rearrangements and segregating when the between-donor standard deviation exceeded 5%. A statistical classification framework was built to diagnose cytomegalovirus status from the catalog of TCR beta chain sequences. In a later analysis, V and J genes were assigned by comparing TCR nucleotide sequences against IMGT/GENE-DB human TR gene sequences. The TCRdist pipeline was used in a later analysis to assign CDR3 sequences and most-parsimonious VDJ recombination scenarios. In a later analysis, each TCR beta chain was defined by its CDR3 amino acid sequence together with its V-gene family, and reads without a unique V-gene family were excluded. A later analysis removed 550 to 700 highly shared, low-generation-probability nucleotide sequences to deal with suspected cross-contamination and a sequencing artifact. In a later analysis, a clonal expansion index for each public chain was calculated from normalized within-repertoire ranks of inferred template counts. In a later analysis, generation probabilities were computed with a VDJ recombination model fitted to out-of-frame rearrangements, and the resulting probabilities were checked against IGoR. Hypergeometric tests were used in a later analysis to score TCR-TCR, TCR-HLA and TCR-CMV co-occurrence, with a repertoire-size bias correction applied to the TCR pairs. A later analysis estimated false discovery rates by permuting HLA or CMV assignments 20 times. In a later analysis, co-occurring TCRs were grouped using DBSCAN, and TCRdist sequence similarity was added for clustering within HLA-allele-positive subsets. For co-occurrence clustering, repertoires with fewer than 30,000 or more than 120,000 public chains were excluded, along with 5 or 6 repertoires with anomalous nucleotide sharing. TCRdb took over this immuneACCESS table, retaining in-frame rearrangements with V and J assigned. Such tables are incomplete; in checked studies, under half of the missing clones stem from an unresolved V gene, and the remainder is unexplained. V, J and clone size are those of that table, while D and trimming were read from the DNA. The table for this sample records about 130,000 clones. Jointly, the top ten make up 2% to 2.5% of the sample.

Sequenced material: PBMCs. This clonotype was obtained from a man aged 40-55 years in good health and CMV-seronegative. The chain links TRBV27 with TRBJ1-1; no D gene is confidently identified. The CDR3 region has the sequence CASSPGRRYTEAFF. The DNA reads TGTGCCAGCAGTCCAGGAAGGAGGTACACTGAAGCTTTCTTT.